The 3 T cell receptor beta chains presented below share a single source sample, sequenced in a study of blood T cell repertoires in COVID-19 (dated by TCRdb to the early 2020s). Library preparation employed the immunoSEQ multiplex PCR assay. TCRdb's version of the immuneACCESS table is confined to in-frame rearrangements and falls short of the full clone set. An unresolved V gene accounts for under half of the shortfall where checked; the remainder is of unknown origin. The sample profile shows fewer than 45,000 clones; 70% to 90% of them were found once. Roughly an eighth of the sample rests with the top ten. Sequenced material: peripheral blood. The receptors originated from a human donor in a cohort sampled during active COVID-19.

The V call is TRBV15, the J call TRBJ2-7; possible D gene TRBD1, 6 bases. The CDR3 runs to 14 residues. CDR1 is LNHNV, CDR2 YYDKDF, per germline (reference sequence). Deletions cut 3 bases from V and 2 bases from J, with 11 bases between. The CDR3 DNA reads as TGTGCCACCAGCAGCACAGGGAGAACCTACGAGCAGTACTTC. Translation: CATSSTGRTYEQYF. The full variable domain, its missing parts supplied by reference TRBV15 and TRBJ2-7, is DAMVIQNPRYQVTQFGKPVTLSCSQTLNHNVMYWYQQKSSQAPKLLFHYYDKDFNNEADTPDNFQSRRPNTSFCFLDIRSPGLGDTAMYLCATSSTGRTYEQYFGPGTRLTVT.

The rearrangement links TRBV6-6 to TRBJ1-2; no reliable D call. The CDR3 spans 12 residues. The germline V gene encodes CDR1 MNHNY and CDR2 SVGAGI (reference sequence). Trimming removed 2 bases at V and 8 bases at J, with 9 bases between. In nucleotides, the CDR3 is TGTGCCAGCAGTTACGAGGTTGGAGGCTACACCTTC. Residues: CASSYEVGGYTF.

The chain's CDR3 is CASSVFPGQGEYEQYF. CDR3 sequence (DNA): TGTGCCAGCAGTGTATTTCCTGGACAGGGAGAATACGAGCAGTACTTC. This chain links TRBV2 with TRBJ2-7, with 8 bases fitting TRBD1. The trim removed 4 bases at V and 4 bases at J, leaving 12 bases unmatched. CDR1 and CDR2 (germline): SNHLY, FYNNEI. This CDR3 is 16 amino acids long.